This entry concerns a single TCR beta chain. Sequencing used immunoSEQ v3. Method: immunoSEQ multiplex PCR; TCRdb's copy keeps in-frame clones and lacks some. The sample carries 55,000 or so clones, over 75% recorded once. The sample originates from a study of TIL therapy for anti-PD-1-resistant metastatic lung cancer. Germline V gives CDR1 SGHVS, CDR2 FQNEAQ. Trimming took off 5 bases at V and 7 bases at J, with 29 bases between the two ends. The CDR3 length is 18 residues. Time point described: pre-treatment sample, taken before nivolumab and TIL therapy. The chain employs TRBV7-8 and TRBJ1-1, with D perhaps TRBD1 (5 bases). Sequencing used blood, obtained at baseline. This TCR was sampled from a person aged 25 to 80 with non-small cell lung cancer. CDR3 protein: CASSPSTPGPTFLSEAFF. The DNA for the CDR3 is TGTGCCAGCAGCCCCTCCACCCCGGGACCGACATTTTTAAGTGAAGCTTTCTTT.